Given below is one T cell receptor (beta chain) in context. The antigen is unknown. TCRdb called the 5' RACE reads again in MiXCR, with one record for every CDR3 protein. This table has about 290,000 distinct CDR3 sequences, approximately 19% appearing once. This specimen belongs to a study of T-cell memory formation after mild COVID-19. The CDR3 totals 12 residues. Looked up from germline, CDR1 is DFQATT and CDR2 is SNEGSKA (reference sequence). V was clipped by 3 bases and J by 2 bases, with 7 bases between them. Whole-study results and caveats: The appearance of some responding clones in pre-infection memory suggested that cross-reactive memory joined. Contracting clones localized mainly to CM and EM when CD4+ and mainly to EMRA when CD8+.

This receptor was obtained from a man between 18 and 29 years old who had mild COVID-19 (a few samples of this study predate the infection). Cell type and time point are not known. The sequenced material came from PBMCs or a T cell subset sorted from them (not recorded which). The chain is built from TRBV20-1 and TRBJ2-5; D uncertain. CDR3 residues: CSASRVQETQYF. The CDR3 DNA reads as TGCAGTGCTAGTAGGGTACAAGAGACCCAGTACTTC.